These 18 T cell receptor beta chains originate from one sample sequenced in a study of cytomegalovirus exposure and HLA in healthy donors. Primers included in the PCR were 60 Vbeta and 13 Jbeta primers. Assay: immunoSEQ multiplex PCR; the TCRdb copy retains only in-frame clones and omits some. The table has more than 110,000 clones, approximately 80% seen once; the top ten hold approximately 1.3%. Specimen: PBMCs. The origin of the receptors is a male donor in good health and CMV-seropositive.

This chain connects TRBV5-4 to TRBJ1-1; TRBD1 aligns across 7 bases. This CDR3 comprises 17 residues. V lost 2 bases, J lost 6 bases, and 16 bases stayed unmatched. The germline V gene encodes CDR1 SGHNT and CDR2 YYREEE (reference sequence). The chain's CDR3 is CASSLDRTQGVGSEAFF. For the CDR3, the DNA is TGTGCCAGCAGCTTAGACAGAACCCAGGGGGTGGGCTCTGAAGCTTTCTTT.

This clone was observed a handful of times. The chain joins TRBV19 to TRBJ2-7, with 12 nucleotides matching TRBD1. CDR1 and CDR2 (germline): LNHDA, SQIVND (reference sequence). The length of the CDR3 is 14 residues. Trimming at V came to 6 bases and at J to 7 bases, leaving 7 bases not matched to a gene. The CDR3 loop reads CASSEGQGAREQYF. The CDR3 DNA is TGTGCCAGTAGCGAGGGACAGGGGGCGCGGGAGCAGTACTTC.

The chain combines TRBV5-1 with TRBJ2-1; TRBD1 agrees at 9 bases. The CDR3 has 13 amino acids. Germline CDR1 and CDR2: SGHRS and YFSETQ. V shed 5 bases, J shed 6 bases, and the junction held 3 bases outside the gene matches. CDR3 coding DNA: TGCGCCAGCAGAAAGGACAGGGGCAATGAGCAGTTCTTC. It codes for CASRKDRGNEQFF.

Turning to this clone: Relative to the germline gene, one junction end is altered; a read error may explain this. V usage is TRBV9 and J usage is TRBJ1-2; the D gene is possibly TRBD1 (5 bases). The CDR3 totals 13 residues. Germline V lookup: CDR1 SGDLS, CDR2 YYNGEE. The DNA of the CDR3 is TGTGCCAGCAGCGAGACTCACATGGGACTGCGACTGTTC. Its protein product is CASSETHMGLRLF.

V is TRBV5-4 and J is TRBJ1-6; 8 nucleotides agree with TRBD1. The junction had 8 bases not matched to a gene; V was cut back by 0 bases and J by 9 bases. Germline CDR1 SGHNT, CDR2 YYREEE (reference sequence). There are 16 residues in the CDR3. In DNA form, the CDR3 reads TGTGCCAGCAGCTTGGATCAGACAGGGGCAAGTTCACCCCTCCACTTT. Its translation: CASSLDQTGASSPLHF.

The chain carries TRBV28 and TRBJ1-1; no reliable D call. The germline V gene encodes CDR1 MDHEN and CDR2 SYDVKM. V was pared by 5 bases and J by 5 bases, with 12 bases between. CDR3 size: 13 residues. The CDR3 loop is CASSLTSWTEAFF. In DNA form, the CDR3 reads TGTGCCAGCAGTCTCACCAGTTGGACTGAAGCTTTCTTT.

Only a few counts were recorded for this clone. The CDR3 bases are TGTGCCAGCAGCTCCCCTGGCGGGACTAGCGATTATTGGGGCGCACAGGGTGAGACCCAGTACTTC. Amino acid sequence: CASSSPGGTSDYWGAQGETQYF. The chain combines TRBV7-6 with TRBJ2-5, with 10 bases that match TRBD2. CDR1 SGHVS and CDR2 FNYEAQ come from the germline V gene. The junction had 28 bases not matched to a gene; V was cut back by 4 bases and J by 5 bases. The CDR3 contains 22 residues.

DNA of the CDR3: TGTGCCAGCAGCTTTGTTAGACAGTCGATGACTCACTATGGCTACACCTTC. This encodes CASSFVRQSMTHYGYTF. J is TRBJ1-2 and V is TRBV11-2, with a possible D match to TRBD1 (5 bases). Germline V gives CDR1 SGHAT, CDR2 FQNNGV. The CDR3 extends over 17 amino acids. V was trimmed by 3 bases and J by 3 bases, leaving 20 bases between them.

This clone was seen just once. V and J are TRBV10-3 and TRBJ2-3, with TRBD2 identical over 9 bases. V trimming: 5 bases; J trimming: 8 bases; junction bases outside the gene matches: 5. CDR1 ENHRY and CDR2 SYGVKD come from the germline V gene. This CDR3 is built from 13 residues. As DNA, the CDR3 is TGTGCCATCAGTCCGGCGGGAGGGGGTACGCAGTATTTT. It yields the protein CAISPAGGGTQYF.

The chain combines TRBV10-3 with TRBJ2-2; 9 positions agree with TRBD1. This CDR3 has 20 amino acids. Germline lookup yields CDR1 ENHRY and CDR2 SYGVKD. Trimming at V came to 0 bases and at J to 4 bases, leaving 15 bases not matched to a gene. Here the CDR3 reads CAISESSLVGQGSGTGELFF. The CDR3 DNA reads TGTGCCATCAGTGAGTCTAGTTTGGTCGGACAGGGGTCTGGCACCGGGGAGCTGTTTTTT.

The chain couples TRBV2 to TRBJ1-5; tentatively, D is TRBD1 (5 bases). Germline V gene data show CDR1 as SNHLY and CDR2 as FYNNEI. The CDR3 sequence is 14 residues long. Deletions cut 2 bases from V and 3 bases from J, with 8 bases between. CDR3 DNA: TGTGCCAGCAGTGAATCAGGGAACAATCAGCCCCAGCATTTT. It is translated as CASSESGNNQPQHF.

DNA of the CDR3: TGTGCCACCAGCAACGGACTGGTGAGTAGCAATCAGCCCCAGCATTTT. Protein sequence: CATSNGLVSSNQPQHF. This rearrangement joins TRBV15 to TRBJ1-5; D uncertain. CDR1 and CDR2 from the germline V gene are LNHNV and YYDKDF (reference sequence). The CDR3 covers 16 residues. V was pared by 4 bases and J by 0 bases, with 13 bases between.

The chain's CDR3 is CASSLVTTSQETQYF. The CDR3 coding sequence is TGTGCCAGCAGCTTAGTGACAACCTCCCAAGAGACCCAGTACTTC. V usage is TRBV11-2 and J usage is TRBJ2-5; no firm D call. V was trimmed by 1 base and J by 1 base, leaving 10 bases between them. This CDR3 has 15 residues. Germline V gene lookup returns CDR1 SGHAT and CDR2 FQNNGV.

The chain links TRBV19 to TRBJ2-1, with 11 bases lining up with TRBD2. Germline CDR1 LNHDA, CDR2 SQIVND (reference sequence). The CDR3 contains 15 residues. The V gene end was trimmed by 5 bases and the J gene end by 7 bases; junction bases not matched to a gene: 7. CDR3 in amino acids: CASSGWLAGGNEQFF. DNA for the CDR3: TGTGCCAGTAGTGGGTGGCTAGCGGGGGGAAATGAGCAGTTCTTC.

The rearrangement links TRBV4-3 to TRBJ2-7; 9 positions match TRBD2. Germline CDR1 and CDR2: LGHNA and YSLEER. The CDR3 extends over 16 amino acids. Trimming took 4 bases from V and 0 from J; bases not matched to a gene: 7. The CDR3 protein is CASSPELAGISYEQYF. CDR3 coding DNA: TGCGCCAGCAGCCCAGAGCTAGCGGGGATCTCCTACGAGCAGTACTTC.

The rearrangement joins TRBV20-1 to TRBJ1-2; D may be TRBD1 (6 bases). Trimming cost V 6 bases and J 8 bases, with 13 bases left between them. The CDR3 sequence is 11 residues long. Per germline, CDR1 DFQATT and CDR2 SNEGSKA (reference sequence). CDR3 in amino acids: CSAQTGTGYTF. Here the CDR3 DNA reads TGCAGTGCGCAAACAGGGACGGGCTACACCTTC.

The chain carries TRBV5-6 and TRBJ2-7, with 7 bases fitting TRBD2. Trimming took 0 bases from V and 7 from J; bases not matched to a gene: 7. The germline V gene encodes CDR1 SGHDT and CDR2 YYEEEE. The CDR3 sequence is 14 residues long. The CDR3 sequence is CASSLGGGGWEQYF. DNA for the CDR3: TGTGCCAGCAGCTTGGGGGGGGGAGGGTGGGAGCAGTACTTC. Filled out from reference TRBV5-6 and TRBJ2-7, the complete variable domain reads DAGVTQSPTHLIKTRGQQVTLRCSPKSGHDTVSWYQQALGQGPQFIFQYYEEEERQRGNFPDRFSGHQFPNYSSELNVNALLLGDSALYLCASSLGGGGWEQYFGPGTRLTVT.

The gene calls are TRBV4-2 and TRBJ2-5; TRBD2 is a possible D gene (5 bases). The DNA end lines up better with TRBJ2-7; the J call may be wrong. The length of the CDR3 is 15 residues. Germline loops: CDR1 LGHNA, CDR2 YNFKEQ. CDR3 in amino acids: CASSQDISTGYEQYF. As DNA, the CDR3 is TGTGCCAGCAGCCAAGATATATCAACGGGGTACGAGCAGTACTTC.